These 6 T cell receptor beta chains originate from one sample sequenced in a study of graft-versus-host responses after intestinal transplantation. Generated by immunoSEQ multiplex PCR, the TCRdb table keeps only in-frame clones and is missing some. This table holds 15,000 to 20,000 clones, about a third found once. Material: alloreactive CD4+ T cells from a mixed lymphocyte reaction culture, obtained before transplantation. The subset: CFSE-low proliferating T cells sorted from roughly 6-day pre-transplant mixed lymphocyte reaction (GvH or HvG direction). These receptors were collected from a human patient who was an organ donor for intestinal transplantation.

V and J are TRBV7-2 and TRBJ2-7; 8 bases are a match to TRBD2. The CDR3 runs 16 residues. Per germline, CDR1 SGHTA and CDR2 FQGNSA. Trimming cost V 2 bases and J 2 bases; bases outside gene matches: 8. CDR3 bases: TGTGCCAGCAGCTTATCCGGGACTAGACCGCCCTACGAGCAGTACTTC. Residues: CASSLSGTRPPYEQYF. Full variable domain (missing parts from reference TRBV7-2 and TRBJ2-7): GAGVSQSPSNKVTEKGKDVELRCDPISGHTALYWYRQSLGQGLEFLIYFQGNSAPDKSGLPSDRFSAERTGGSVSTLTIQRTQQEDSAVYLCASSLSGTRPPYEQYFGPGTRLTVT.

This clone showed up just a few times. The V gene is TRBV18, the J gene TRBJ2-5; D call uncertain. Germline V lookup: CDR1 KGHSH, CDR2 LQKENI. The CDR3 totals 14 residues. V was shortened by 1 base and J by 5 bases, with 11 bases between the two germline ends. CDR3 amino acids: CASSPQALGETQYF. The CDR3 DNA follows: TGTGCCAGCTCACCACAGGCACTCGGGGAGACCCAGTACTTC.

The chain carries TRBV11-1 and TRBJ2-1; 14 bases are a match to TRBD2. This CDR3 spans 18 amino acids. CDR1 SGHAT and CDR2 FQDESV come from the germline V gene (reference sequence). The J segment lost 6 bases and the V segment lost 4 bases, leaving 11 bases of the junction unmatched. CDR3 sequence reads: CASSSTSGRARVVNEQFF. For the CDR3, the DNA is TGTGCCAGCAGCTCGACTAGCGGGAGGGCCCGGGTGGTCAATGAGCAGTTCTTC.

This chain links TRBV7-3 with TRBJ2-2, with 10 positions matching TRBD1. V shed 5 bases, J shed 7 bases, and the junction held 7 bases outside the gene matches. There are 15 residues in the CDR3. Per germline, CDR1 SGHTA and CDR2 FQGTGA. The CDR3: CASSKTGGAGGELFF. As DNA, the CDR3 is TGTGCCAGCAGCAAGACAGGGGGCGCCGGCGGGGAGCTGTTTTTT. The full variable domain, with the rest looked up from reference TRBV7-3 and TRBJ2-2, is GAGVSQTPSNKVTEKGKYVELRCDPISGHTALYWYRQSLGQGPEFLIYFQGTGAADDSGLPNDRFFAVRPEGSVSTLKIQRTERGDSAVYLCASSKTGGAGGELFFGEGSRLTVL.

The V and J genes are TRBV20-1 and TRBJ2-5, with no clear D. The CDR3 extends over 11 amino acids. Germline V CDR1 and CDR2: DFQATT, SNEGSKA (reference sequence). Trimming stripped 5 bases from V and 2 bases from J, with 6 bases between. The CDR3 loop is CSAPAQETQYF. The CDR3 region has the DNA TGCAGTGCTCCGGCTCAAGAGACCCAGTACTTC.

J is TRBJ1-2 and V is TRBV29-1; tentative D call: TRBD1 (5 bases). The V end lost 2 bases, the J end lost 2 bases, and 12 bases lay between the germline ends. The CDR3 extends over 14 amino acids. Germline CDR1 SQVTM, CDR2 ANQGSEA. Written as DNA, the CDR3 is TGCAGCGTTGAATCCGGGGGTCCAAACTATGGCTACACCTTC. It translates to CSVESGGPNYGYTF.